This TCR beta chain derives from a study of glioma-infiltrating T cells. Study-wide results and caveats: Tissue-blood divergence was below expectation in non-neoplastic patients, above in gliomas.

This CDR3 contains 16 residues. V lost 2 bases and J lost 1; bases outside the gene matches: 1. This clonotype occurred a few times. The antigen is not known. The iRepertoire nested amplicon-rescue multiplex PCR amplified TCR alpha and beta CDR3s from RNA. In TCRdb, the multiplex PCR reads were re-called with MiXCR into one record per CDR3 protein. The profile shows fewer than 90,000 distinct CDR3 sequences, about 25% of them singletons. The sample comprised glioma tissue, nonneoplastic brain tissue, or PBMCs (not recorded which). The receptor comes from a human donor with low-grade glioma or glioblastoma, undergoing nonglioma brain surgery, or in good health (not recorded which). The genes are TRBV12-3 or TRBV12-4 and TRBJ1-5; TRBD1 matches 11 bases. CDR3 loop: CASSLWDRGSNQPQHF. CDR3 DNA sequence: TGTGCCAGCAGTTTATGGGACAGGGGGAGCAATCAGCCCCAGCATTTT.